The clone carrying this TCR beta chain has just a few counts. The antigen is undetermined. CDR3 length equals 17 residues. Deletions cut 8 bases from V and 5 bases from J, with 24 bases between. Time point: patch test 2, 6 weeks after DPC sensitization. Treatment defined: therapeutic diphenylcyclopropenone sensitization with weekly scalp DPC. The data belong to a study of human T cells and chemical hapten exposure. Broader study findings: DPC sensitization did not alter TCRs above 1 in 1000 frequency.

TCRdb independently ran MiXCR on the RACE reads; one entry per CDR3 protein. The sample consists of about 96,000 distinct CDR3 sequences, 7% to 10% of them appearing once. The specimen comprised whole blood, sampled in connection with sensitization to the hapten diphenylcyclopropenone (DPC). This receptor was taken from a woman between 35 and 50 years old with alopecia areata. Some clones in this sample may be carry-over from other donors' samples. The V and J genes are TRBV12-3 or TRBV12-4 and TRBJ1-4, with TRBD1 as a possible D gene (6 bases). The CDR3: CASQVGANWETNEKLFF. Here the CDR3 DNA reads TGTGCCAGCCAAGTGGGGGCCAACTGGGAGACCAATGAAAAACTGTTTTTT.